This TCR beta chain was captured by sequencing in a study of T cells in Graves' hyperthyroidism and ophthalmopathy (dated by TCRdb to the late 2010s). Notes on the research overall: Peripheral blood samples were taken at the time of initial diagnosis, prior to any treatment. In addition, the study compared T-cell repertoires in thyroid tissue and in blood from about 6 Graves' hyperthyroidism patients. An independent validation cohort of around 20 hyperthyroidism patients and 17 patients who later progressed to ophthalmopathy tested prospective prediction of ophthalmopathy. The approximately 100 discovery patients were divided at random into training and test sets in a 7:3 ratio. TCR Vbeta CDR3 sequencing of roughly 140 peripheral blood samples (43 ophthalmopathy, under 80 hyperthyroidism and 17 progressor patients) is reported in the paper. Once sampling was done, hyperthyroidism patients were given methimazole at a starting dose of 30 mg daily, whereas ophthalmopathy patients were given high-dose intravenous methylprednisolone. To identify TCR V-J signatures that set the groups apart, the researchers used a discovery cohort of about a hundred patients, made up of 40 to 45 with Graves' ophthalmopathy and 57 with stable Graves' hyperthyroidism. Points the paper makes about the study in general: Most expanded thyroid clonotypes (frequency above 0.001) were also found in blood, which suggests that blood repertoires may mirror thyroid immune responses. No statistical method was used to fix the sample size in advance, and group allocation was not hidden from the investigators. During validation, the model predicted progression to ophthalmopathy a median of around 7 months ahead of onset, with almost 71% sensitivity and around 73% specificity. A model built on a 13 V-J signature distinguished ophthalmopathy from stable hyperthyroidism, reaching 87.88% sensitivity and around 81% specificity in cross-validation and 80%/75% in testing.

Amplification of TCR beta CDR3 regions was carried out from RNA transcripts. For the first round of RT-PCR on the TCR CDR3, the HTBI primer set was used together with the Qiagen OneStep RT-PCR kit. Libraries were constructed in a second round of multiplex PCR, after which size selection and purification were performed. The libraries were sequenced on an Illumina HiSeq2000 using paired-end 100 bp reads. The authors' pipeline ran thus. SOAPnuke was used to process the raw data, removing reads that contained adapters or uncalled bases, had a mean Phred below 15, or lacked an exact match to the constant primer or identifier. High-quality paired reads were merged with COPE v1.2.5, and unique nucleotide sequences were defined as clonotypes. MiTCR v1.1 was used to align clonotypes to the IMGT TRBV, TRBD and TRBJ reference segments. Only V-J combinations with frequency above 0.0001, covering 99% to 99.2% of repertoires, were analysed. The TCS score was defined as the ratio of F50 (clonal expansion) to E x V (chaos), calculated using BLOSUM62-based TCRdist between CDR3 peptides within each V-J. Welch's t-statistics and random forest reduced some 510 V-J features to fewer than 15, which were used in a naive Bayes classifier (R e1071). TCRdb applied fastp at Q25 and MiXCR to the public reads, then kept only in-frame beta chains. Identical CDR3 proteins give one entry, which carries the most common genes and DNA. It is TCRdb's table, rather than the study itself, that gives the V and J calls and clone size. Recorded for this sample are around 350,000 distinct CDR3 sequences; 15% to 19% of them occurred a single time. Jointly, the top ten make up approximately 30% of the sample.

A few counts support this clonotype. Its antigen remains undetermined. One base away there is no much larger clone; base qualities are not given. Hyperthyroidism patients were newly diagnosed, had a disease duration of under 2 months, and were aged 18 to 65 years. Exclusion was applied to patients with uncontrolled infections, other autoimmune diseases, pregnancy or lactation. Clinical symptoms, serum thyroxine and TRAb, thyroid ultrasound, and orbital computed tomography formed the basis for the diagnoses. For progressor patients, blood was drawn at the first diagnosis of hyperthyroidism, before any ophthalmopathy symptoms had appeared. PBMCs were separated from around 9.1 ml of fresh peripheral blood using Ficoll-Paque density gradient centrifugation. Progressor patients were first diagnosed with Graves' hyperthyroidism and then developed ophthalmopathy during follow-up. Total RNA was extracted using Trizol reagent, and RNA quality was assessed on an Agilent 2100 Bioanalyzer.

CDR1 and CDR2 are read off the germline V gene (reference sequence) as MNHEY and SMNVEV. The CDR3 numbers 15 residues from cysteine through phenylalanine. Only the CDR3 part of the read is kept: 45 bases, read in frame from the first base. V is shortened by 6 bases, J by 1 base, and the region joining them spans 15 bases. The receptor was derived from a young woman with Graves' hyperthyroidism that later progressed to Graves' ophthalmopathy. The sample taken for sequencing was blood. The chain is assembled from TRBV27 and TRBJ1-1, with the D gene uncertain. The CDR3 sequence is CASSFTRVSNTEAFF. The nucleotide sequence is TGTGCCAGCAGCTTCACACGAGTCTCGAACACTGAAGCTTTCTTT.